Below are 15 T cell receptor beta chains sequenced from a single sample in a study of shared clonotypes between healthy human individuals. Data came from immunoSEQ multiplex PCR; TCRdb stores just in-frame clones and leaves some out. The sample has over a million clones, over 95% seen once. Sample: naive CD4+ T cells sorted from blood. The sample's subset: CD45RA+ positively selected. These receptors were taken from a man between 25 and 39 years old in good health.

This chain links TRBV6-1 with TRBJ2-3; tentatively, D is TRBD1 or TRBD2 (5 bases each). CDR1 and CDR2 (germline): MNHNS, SASEGT. This CDR3 spans 14 amino acids. V dropped 4 bases and J dropped 6 bases, with 14 bases sitting between them. DNA of the CDR3: TGTGCCAGCAGTGTCGCCCGGGGCGAGGATACGCAGTATTTT. Translating it yields CASSVARGEDTQYF.

The chain has TRBV7-9 and TRBJ2-1; 13 bases align to TRBD2. The trim removed 3 bases at V and 9 bases at J, leaving 8 bases unmatched. There are 16 residues in the CDR3. Germline CDR1 is SEHNR and CDR2 is FQNEAQ (reference sequence). Here the CDR3 reads CASSLGLAGLQGEQFF. The CDR3 DNA reads as TGTGCCAGCAGCTTGGGACTAGCGGGACTACAGGGTGAGCAGTTCTTC.

The rearrangement joins TRBV2 to TRBJ1-2; 10 bases map to TRBD1. The junction had 1 base not matched to a gene; V was cut back by 6 bases and J by 6 bases. The CDR3 is made up of 12 amino acids. Germline loops: CDR1 SNHLY, CDR2 FYNNEI. CDR3 nucleotide sequence: TGTGCCAGCAGGGACAGGGGGGATGGCTACACCTTC. It codes for CASRDRGDGYTF. Full variable domain (rest looked up from reference TRBV2 and TRBJ1-2): EPEVTQTPSHQVTQMGQEVILRCVPISNHLYFYWYRQILGQKVEFLVSFYNNEISEKSEIFDDQFSVERPDGSNFTLKIRSTKLEDSAMYFCASRDRGDGYTFGSGTRLTVV.

The rearrangement joins TRBV5-8 to TRBJ2-7; 7 bases map to TRBD1. This CDR3 has 14 residues. V was clipped by 4 bases and J by 6 bases; unmatched bases: 10. Per the germline V gene, CDR1 is SGHTS and CDR2 is YDEGEE. The CDR3 spells CASSTRQGVSEQYF. The CDR3 DNA sequence: TGTGCCAGCAGCACCCGACAGGGAGTAAGCGAGCAGTACTTC.

The gene calls are TRBV5-1 and TRBJ2-7; the D is unclear. The V gene's germline CDR1 is SGHRS and CDR2 YFSETQ. This CDR3 region has 13 residues. V was shortened by 3 bases and J by 5 bases, with 12 bases between the two germline ends. The CDR3 nucleotides are TGCGCCAGCAGCTCGGTGCTAGTGAACGAGCAGTACTTC. Translated: CASSSVLVNEQYF.

The CDR3 protein is CASSFRGWTDTQYF. The DNA for the CDR3 is TGCGCCAGCAGCTTCAGGGGGTGGACAGATACGCAGTATTTT. The J gene is TRBJ2-3, the V gene TRBV5-1; TRBD1 agrees at 7 bases. This CDR3 contains 14 residues. The V segment lost 2 bases and the J segment 3 bases; nucleotides outside the gene matches: 3. Germline V gene lookup returns CDR1 SGHRS and CDR2 YFSETQ.

The chain combines TRBV5-1 with TRBJ2-7; tentative D call: TRBD2 (6 bases). Looked up from germline, CDR1 is SGHRS and CDR2 is YFSETQ. This CDR3 has 14 residues. The ends were cut back, 7 bases at V and 4 bases at J, with 18 bases in the middle. The CDR3 here is CASHLGAGRYEQYF. CDR3 sequence (DNA): TGCGCCAGCCACCTCGGGGCAGGGAGGTACGAGCAGTACTTC.

A note on this clone: The sample contains more than one DNA sequence encoding this CDR3. The chain couples TRBV5-6 to TRBJ2-3; 10 bases fit TRBD1. This CDR3 has 15 amino acids. Per germline, CDR1 SGHDT and CDR2 YYEEEE. Trimming cost V 0 bases and J 3 bases; bases outside gene matches: 1. The CDR3 is CASSLGGQGTDTQYF. The CDR3 DNA sequence: TGTGCCAGCAGCTTGGGGGGACAGGGGACAGATACGCAGTATTTT.

This clone was observed a few times. The rearrangement uses TRBV9 and TRBJ1-5; TRBD1 aligns across 7 bases. The V gene's germline CDR1 is SGDLS and CDR2 YYNGEE. V lost 3 bases and J lost 6; bases outside the gene matches: 3. This CDR3 is 13 amino acids long. CDR3 sequence: CASSAGGTQPQHF. CDR3 DNA: TGTGCCAGCAGCGCAGGGGGAACTCAGCCCCAGCATTTT.

This clone was seen only once. The chain carries TRBV28 and TRBJ1-4, with TRBD1 as a possible D gene (6 bases). The CDR3 spans 15 residues. CDR1 and CDR2 (germline): MDHEN, SYDVKM. Trimming took off 5 bases at V and 8 bases at J, with 18 bases between the two ends. The CDR3 loop is CASSAPRGGGEKLFF. DNA for the CDR3: TGTGCCAGCAGTGCGCCCCGCGGGGGCGGGGAAAAACTGTTTTTT.

This clone came up once. V usage is TRBV29-1 and J usage is TRBJ2-7, with D unresolved. Germline V CDR1 and CDR2: SQVTM, ANQGSEA. This CDR3 is built from 12 residues. Trimming left V 0 bases short and J 2 bases short, with 5 bases between. CDR3 protein: CSVEEFTYEQYF. The CDR3 DNA sequence: TGCAGCGTTGAAGAGTTCACCTACGAGCAGTACTTC.

The chain uses TRBV5-4 and TRBJ2-1; 8 nucleotides align to TRBD2. V lost 3 bases to trimming and J lost 6 bases; unmatched junction nucleotides: 5. There are 14 residues in the CDR3. Germline CDR1 and CDR2: SGHNT and YYREEE (reference sequence). CDR3 nucleotide sequence: TGTGCCAGCAGCTCCGGGACTAGGTTCAATGAGCAGTTCTTC. Translation: CASSSGTRFNEQFF.

Regarding this clone: One end of the junction fails to match germline, which may point to a read error. The J gene is TRBJ2-2, the V gene TRBV7-7; tentatively, D is TRBD2 (6 bases). The length of the CDR3 is 16 residues. CDR1 SSHAT and CDR2 FNYEAQ come from the germline V gene (reference sequence). This chain's CDR3 is CASSFRGNRWTGELFF. In DNA form, the CDR3 reads TGTGCTAGCAGCTTTCGGGGGAATCGGTGGACCGGGGAGCTGTTTTTT.

This chain links TRBV7-9 with TRBJ2-1; maybe TRBD1 (6 bases). Germline V CDR1 and CDR2: SEHNR, FQNEAQ (reference sequence). CDR3 length: 13 amino acids. Trimming shortened V by 6 bases and J by 9 bases, and 15 bases separated the two germline ends. The CDR3 reads CASRTGWGREQFF. The DNA for the CDR3 is TGTGCCAGCAGGACCGGGTGGGGGCGTGAGCAGTTCTTC.

This clone is a singleton in its sample. The rearrangement links TRBV7-6 to TRBJ2-1, with unresolved D. V dropped 1 base and J dropped 7 bases, with 20 bases sitting between them. Germline lookup yields CDR1 SGHVS and CDR2 FNYEAQ. The CDR3 runs to 17 residues. For the CDR3, the DNA is TGTGCCAGCAGCTTAGATCCGGCAGATGGACCTTTTAATGAGCAGTTCTTC. It translates to CASSLDPADGPFNEQFF.